The 3 T cell receptor beta chains in this list originate from one sample, sequenced in a study of control samples from healthy donors and cancer patients. Here immunoSEQ multiplex PCR was the method, and the copy in TCRdb shows in-frame clones only, minus some. The table records 100,000 to 150,000 clones, 70% to 90% of them present only once. Material: blood. The receptors here all came from a man aged 60-69 years in good health.

The V gene is TRBV5-4, the J gene TRBJ1-6; 9 nucleotides line up with TRBD1. V gave up 4 bases and J gave up 7 bases; unmatched junction bases: 6. The CDR3 runs to 15 residues. CDR1 SGHNT and CDR2 YYREEE come from the germline V gene (reference sequence). DNA for the CDR3: TGTGCCAGCAGCAAGCGGGACAGGGCGAATTCACCCCTCCACTTT. Its protein is CASSKRDRANSPLHF.

The rearrangement joins TRBV11-2 to TRBJ2-5; 15 nucleotides line up with TRBD2. This CDR3 contains 16 residues. V lost 5 bases, J lost 5 bases, and 6 bases stayed unmatched. From germline, CDR1 is SGHAT and CDR2 FQNNGV. The CDR3 nucleotides read TGTGCCAGCAGCGTCCGGACTAGCGGGGGGGCTGAGACCCAGTACTTC. It specifies CASSVRTSGGAETQYF.

V gene TRBV12-3 or TRBV12-4 combines with J gene TRBJ1-5; 7 positions match TRBD1. Trimming took 6 bases from V and 11 from J; bases not matched to a gene: 10. The CDR3 length is 13 residues. The CDR3 nucleotides are TGTGCCAGCAGCCGGACAGGTTATACGGCCCAGCATTTT. Protein sequence: CASSRTGYTAQHF.